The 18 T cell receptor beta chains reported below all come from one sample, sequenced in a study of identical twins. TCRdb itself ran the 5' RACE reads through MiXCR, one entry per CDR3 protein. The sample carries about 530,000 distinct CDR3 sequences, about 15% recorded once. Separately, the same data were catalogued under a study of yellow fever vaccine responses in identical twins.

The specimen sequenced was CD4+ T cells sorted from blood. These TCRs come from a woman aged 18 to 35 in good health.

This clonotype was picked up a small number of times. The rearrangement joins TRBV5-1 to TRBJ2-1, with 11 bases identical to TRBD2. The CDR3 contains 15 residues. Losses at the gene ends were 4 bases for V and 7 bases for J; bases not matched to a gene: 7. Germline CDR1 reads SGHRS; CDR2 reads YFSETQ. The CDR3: CASSRSGGASNEQFF. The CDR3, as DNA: TGCGCCAGCAGCCGTAGCGGGGGGGCGAGTAATGAGCAGTTCTTC.

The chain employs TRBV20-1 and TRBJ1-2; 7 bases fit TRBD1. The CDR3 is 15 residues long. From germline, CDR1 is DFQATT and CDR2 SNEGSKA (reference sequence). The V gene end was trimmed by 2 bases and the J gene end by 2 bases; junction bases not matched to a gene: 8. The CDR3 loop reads CSARPGLGQNYGYTF. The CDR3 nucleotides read TGCAGTGCTAGACCAGGCTTGGGACAGAACTATGGCTACACCTTC.

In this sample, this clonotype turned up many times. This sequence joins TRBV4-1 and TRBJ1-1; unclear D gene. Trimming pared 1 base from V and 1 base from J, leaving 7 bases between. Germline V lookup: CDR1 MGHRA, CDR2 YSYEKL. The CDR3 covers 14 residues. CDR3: CASSQVSWNTEAFF. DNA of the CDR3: TGCGCCAGCAGCCAAGTTTCGTGGAACACTGAAGCTTTCTTT.

CDR3 loop: CSATPAGGLNTEAFF. The CDR3 region has the DNA TGCAGTGCCACCCCTGCGGGGGGCCTGAACACTGAAGCTTTCTTT. V usage is TRBV20-1 and J usage is TRBJ1-1; TRBD1 is a possible D gene (6 bases). Per germline, CDR1 DFQATT and CDR2 SNEGSKA (reference sequence). The CDR3 consists of 15 residues. The germline V and J ends were trimmed by 6 bases and 0 bases, with 17 bases remaining between them.

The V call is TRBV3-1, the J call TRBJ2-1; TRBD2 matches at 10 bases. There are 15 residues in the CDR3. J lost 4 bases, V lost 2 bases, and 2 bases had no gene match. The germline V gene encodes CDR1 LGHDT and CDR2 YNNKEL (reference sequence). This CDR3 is CASSQWTSGYNEQFF. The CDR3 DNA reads TGTGCCAGCAGCCAATGGACTAGCGGTTACAATGAGCAGTTCTTC.

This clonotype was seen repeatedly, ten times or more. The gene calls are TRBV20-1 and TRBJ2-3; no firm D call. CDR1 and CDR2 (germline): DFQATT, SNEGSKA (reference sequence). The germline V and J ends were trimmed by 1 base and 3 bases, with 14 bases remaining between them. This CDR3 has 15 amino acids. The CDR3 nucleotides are TGCAGTGCTAGAGTTGACCGAACAGTGACAGATACGCAGTATTTT. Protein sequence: CSARVDRTVTDTQYF.

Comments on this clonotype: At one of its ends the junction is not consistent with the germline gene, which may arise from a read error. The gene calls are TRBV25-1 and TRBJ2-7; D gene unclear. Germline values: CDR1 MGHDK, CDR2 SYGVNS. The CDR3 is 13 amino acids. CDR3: CASSGGDPYGQYF. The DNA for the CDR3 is TGTGCCAGCAGTGGCGGAGACCCCTACGGGCAGTACTTC.

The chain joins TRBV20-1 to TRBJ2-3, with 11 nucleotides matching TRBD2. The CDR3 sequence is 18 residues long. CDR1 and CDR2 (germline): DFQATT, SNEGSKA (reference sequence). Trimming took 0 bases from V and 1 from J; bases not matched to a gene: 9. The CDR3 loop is CSARDQTSGIIGTDTQYF. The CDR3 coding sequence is TGCAGTGCTAGAGATCAGACTAGCGGGATAATCGGCACAGATACGCAGTATTTT.

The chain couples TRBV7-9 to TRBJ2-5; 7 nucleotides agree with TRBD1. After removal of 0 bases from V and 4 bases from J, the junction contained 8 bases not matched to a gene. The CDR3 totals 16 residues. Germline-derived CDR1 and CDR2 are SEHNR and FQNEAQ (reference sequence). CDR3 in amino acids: CASSLALGGSRETQYF. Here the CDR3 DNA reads TGTGCCAGCAGCTTAGCGTTAGGGGGCTCAAGAGAGACCCAGTACTTC.

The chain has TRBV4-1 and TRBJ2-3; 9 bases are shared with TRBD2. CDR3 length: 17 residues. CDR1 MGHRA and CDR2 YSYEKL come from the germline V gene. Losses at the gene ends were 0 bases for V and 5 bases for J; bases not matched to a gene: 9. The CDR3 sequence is CASSQDESGGHRDTQYF. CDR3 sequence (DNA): TGCGCCAGCAGCCAAGATGAGAGCGGGGGGCATCGAGATACGCAGTATTTT.

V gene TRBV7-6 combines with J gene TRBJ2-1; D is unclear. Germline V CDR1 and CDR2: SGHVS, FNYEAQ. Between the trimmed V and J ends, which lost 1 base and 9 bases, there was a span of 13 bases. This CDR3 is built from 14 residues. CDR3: CASSLGSRLGEQFF. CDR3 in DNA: TGTGCCAGCAGCTTAGGGAGTCGGCTCGGTGAGCAGTTCTTC.

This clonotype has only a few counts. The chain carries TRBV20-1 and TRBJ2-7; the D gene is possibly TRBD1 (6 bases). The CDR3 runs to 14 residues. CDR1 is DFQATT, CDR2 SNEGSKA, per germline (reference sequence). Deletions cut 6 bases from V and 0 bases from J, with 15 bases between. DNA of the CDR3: TGCAGTGCCGCTGCCACAGGGTCCTCCTACGAGCAGTACTTC. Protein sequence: CSAAATGSSYEQYF.

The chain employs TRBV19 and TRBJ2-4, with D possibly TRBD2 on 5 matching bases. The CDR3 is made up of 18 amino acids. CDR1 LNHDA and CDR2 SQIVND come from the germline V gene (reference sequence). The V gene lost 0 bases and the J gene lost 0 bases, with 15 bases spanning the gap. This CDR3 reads CASSIDLGDWSAKNIQYF. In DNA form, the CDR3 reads TGTGCCAGTAGTATAGATCTGGGAGATTGGTCAGCCAAAAACATTCAGTACTTC.

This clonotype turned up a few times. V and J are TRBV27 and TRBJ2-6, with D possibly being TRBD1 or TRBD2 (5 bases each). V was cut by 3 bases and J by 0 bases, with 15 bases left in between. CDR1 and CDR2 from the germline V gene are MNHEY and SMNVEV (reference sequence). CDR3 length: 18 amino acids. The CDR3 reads CASSFIQGRVSGANVLTF. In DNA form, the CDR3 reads TGTGCCAGCAGTTTTATCCAGGGACGAGTCTCTGGGGCCAACGTCCTGACTTTC.

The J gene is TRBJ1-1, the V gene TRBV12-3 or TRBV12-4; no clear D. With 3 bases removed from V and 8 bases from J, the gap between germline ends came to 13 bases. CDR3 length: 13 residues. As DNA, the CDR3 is TGTGCCAGCAGTTTTCTGGCCCGAAAGGAAGCTTTCTTT. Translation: CASSFLARKEAFF.

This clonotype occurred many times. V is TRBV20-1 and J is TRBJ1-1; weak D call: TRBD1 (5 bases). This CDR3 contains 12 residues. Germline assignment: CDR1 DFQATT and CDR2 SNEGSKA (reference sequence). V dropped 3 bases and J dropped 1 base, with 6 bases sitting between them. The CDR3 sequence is CSARGGNTEAFF. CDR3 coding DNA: TGCAGTGCTAGGGGGGGGAACACTGAAGCTTTCTTT.

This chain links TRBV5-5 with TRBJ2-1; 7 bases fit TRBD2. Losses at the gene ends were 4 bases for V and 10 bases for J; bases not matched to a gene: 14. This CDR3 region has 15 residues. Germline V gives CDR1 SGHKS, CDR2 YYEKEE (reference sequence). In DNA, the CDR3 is TGTGCCAGCAGCCACCGCGGATCTTCGGGGGGAGAGCAGTTCTTC. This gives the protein CASSHRGSSGGEQFF. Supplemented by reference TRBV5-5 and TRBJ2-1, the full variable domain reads DAGVTQSPTHLIKTRGQQVTLRCSPISGHKSVSWYQQVLGQGPQFIFQYYEKEERGRGNFPDRFSARQFPNYSSELNVNALLLGDSALYLCASSHRGSSGGEQFFGPGTRLTVL.

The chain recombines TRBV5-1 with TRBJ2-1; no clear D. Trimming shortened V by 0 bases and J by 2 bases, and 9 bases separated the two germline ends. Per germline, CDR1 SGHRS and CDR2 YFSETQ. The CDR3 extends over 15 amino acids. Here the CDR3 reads CASSLDAGTYNEQFF. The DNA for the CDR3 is TGCGCCAGCAGCTTGGACGCTGGTACCTACAATGAGCAGTTCTTC.